Listed below are T cell receptor beta chains from one sample, sequenced in a study of blood T cells in healthy people across ages. TCRdb reanalysed the 5' RACE reads using MiXCR and keeps one entry per CDR3 protein. The data show approximately 1,700,000 distinct CDR3 sequences, roughly two fifths seen once. Sequenced sample: blood. Source of these receptors: a human donor in good health. The CDR3 runs from the conserved cysteine through the conserved F or W.

j_gene: TRBJ2-1; v_gene: TRBV20-1; CDR3aa: CSASRGIAYEQFF
j_gene: TRBJ1-1; v_gene: TRBV29-1; CDR3aa: CSVQGLTEAFF
j_gene: TRBJ2-2; v_gene: TRBV29-1; CDR3aa: CSAKTSGGGTGELFF
j_gene: TRBJ1-6; v_gene: TRBV4-3; CDR3aa: CASSQGYLSPLHF
j_gene: TRBJ2-2; v_gene: TRBV5-5; CDR3aa: CASSLLGTVDTGELFF
j_gene: TRBJ2-3; v_gene: TRBV5-1; CDR3aa: CASSPTSYTDTQYF
j_gene: TRBJ2-7; v_gene: TRBV7-2; CDR3aa: CASSPGTSGVYEQYF
j_gene: TRBJ2-7; v_gene: TRBV6-5; CDR3aa: CASSYSRHRLKPYEQYF
j_gene: TRBJ1-1; v_gene: TRBV7-9; CDR3aa: CASILPALNTEAFF
j_gene: TRBJ2-1; v_gene: TRBV29-1; CDR3aa: CSVFRHVGKSEQFF
j_gene: TRBJ1-2; v_gene: TRBV7-9; CDR3aa: CASSLGEEPLGYTF
j_gene: TRBJ2-4; v_gene: TRBV4-2; CDR3aa: CASSLTGEGMAKNIQYF
j_gene: TRBJ2-7; v_gene: TRBV5-6; CDR3aa: CASSILDRPYEQYF
j_gene: TRBJ2-1; v_gene: TRBV7-6; CDR3aa: CASSHSGDSSYNEQFF
j_gene: TRBJ1-2; v_gene: TRBV9; CDR3aa: CASSALDGHYGYTF
j_gene: TRBJ2-5; v_gene: TRBV7-2; CDR3aa: CASSRSRVGETQYF
j_gene: TRBJ1-2; v_gene: TRBV7-2; CDR3aa: CASSSGLGGPYGYTF
j_gene: TRBJ1-6; v_gene: TRBV11-3; CDR3aa: CASSPGTGPLHF
j_gene: TRBJ2-7; v_gene: TRBV10-3; CDR3aa: CAIRNSGGTSHEQYF
j_gene: TRBJ1-1; v_gene: TRBV20-1; CDR3aa: CSARDWGNTEAFF
j_gene: TRBJ2-1; v_gene: TRBV7-7; CDR3aa: CASSLAWTSGDNEQFF
j_gene: TRBJ2-7; v_gene: TRBV29-1; CDR3aa: CSVDGDGYEQYF
j_gene: TRBJ2-7; v_gene: TRBV6-2/TRBV6-3; CDR3aa: CASSYSGQEVITYEQYF
j_gene: TRBJ2-5; v_gene: TRBV25-1; CDR3aa: CASIPYRYF
j_gene: TRBJ1-2; v_gene: TRBV29-1; CDR3aa: CSSSGNPGYTF
j_gene: TRBJ2-1; v_gene: TRBV2; CDR3aa: CADRSSYNEQFF
j_gene: TRBJ2-5; v_gene: TRBV4-2; CDR3aa: CTSSQGQAGGFKETQYF
j_gene: TRBJ1-2; v_gene: TRBV6-4; CDR3aa: CASSEWGHGYTF
j_gene: TRBJ1-5; v_gene: TRBV5-1; CDR3aa: CASSFGDREDQPQHF
j_gene: TRBJ2-4; v_gene: TRBV6-5; CDR3aa: CASSLGVIKNIQYF
j_gene: TRBJ1-5; v_gene: TRBV2; CDR3aa: CASSESGNRNQPQHF
j_gene: .; v_gene: TRBV20-1; CDR3aa: CSAEEASGPYEQYF
j_gene: .; v_gene: TRBV5-1; CDR3aa: CASSTGTSVYEQYF
j_gene: TRBJ2-7; v_gene: TRBV29-1; CDR3aa: CSVLTGVFEQYF
j_gene: TRBJ2-1; v_gene: TRBV20-1; CDR3aa: CSARGWTGDSYEQFF
j_gene: TRBJ2-7; v_gene: TRBV4-1; CDR3aa: CASSLGKFYEQYF
j_gene: TRBJ1-2; v_gene: TRBV12-3/TRBV12-4; CDR3aa: CASTRSVTGYTF
j_gene: TRBJ2-5; v_gene: TRBV5-1; CDR3aa: CASSPTSFETQYF
j_gene: TRBJ1-5; v_gene: TRBV18; CDR3aa: CASSPTLNQPQHF
j_gene: TRBJ2-3; v_gene: TRBV19; CDR3aa: CASTIPGVLGTDTQYF
j_gene: TRBJ1-1; v_gene: TRBV5-5; CDR3aa: CASSLITGGTAEAFF
j_gene: TRBJ1-4; v_gene: TRBV29-1; CDR3aa: CSGGENREEKLFF
j_gene: TRBJ2-7; v_gene: TRBV5-1; CDR3aa: CASSQGPSNGRYEQYF
j_gene: TRBJ1-5; v_gene: TRBV7-9; CDR3aa: CASSLTTGTGQNQPQHF
j_gene: TRBJ1-2; v_gene: TRBV7-8; CDR3aa: CASSSRTGNYLFYGYTF
j_gene: TRBJ2-1; v_gene: TRBV20-1; CDR3aa: CSARDIAGQNEQFF
j_gene: TRBJ2-7; v_gene: TRBV12-3/TRBV12-4; CDR3aa: CASTEDSSAYEQYF
j_gene: TRBJ1-2; v_gene: TRBV29-1; CDR3aa: CSSTGGGDYGYTF